This T cell receptor beta chain was identified in a study of blood T cells in healthy people across ages. V was clipped by 6 bases and J by 0 bases, with 9 bases between them. The germline V gene encodes CDR1 DFQATT and CDR2 SNEGSKA (reference sequence). This CDR3 is 14 amino acids long. The authors ran a second PCR of about 7 to 11 cycles using a sample-barcoded 5' primer and a J-beta primer mix. TCRdb called the 5' RACE reads again in MiXCR, with one record for every CDR3 protein. The repertoire consists of about 1,400,000 distinct CDR3 sequences, with roughly 45% occurring once and the leading ten covering approximately 7.9%.

V and J are TRBV20-1 and TRBJ2-6; tentatively, D is TRBD1 (6 bases). This clonotype originated in a woman between 18 and 29 years old in good health. The sequenced sample consisted of blood. The CDR3 is CSANRDSGANVLTF. CDR3 bases: TGCAGTGCCAACAGGGACTCTGGGGCCAACGTCCTGACTTTC.